The entry that follows covers one T cell receptor (beta chain) sequence. This specimen belongs to a study of blood T cell repertoires in COVID-19. Study details: COVID-19 samples from acute and convalescent phases originated in the United States, Italy and Spain. From T cells, B-cell-depleted T cells, or PBMCs came the material, which was cDNA or gDNA.

Germline trimming cut 6 bases from V and 3 bases from J; bases unmatched to any gene: 7. Germline V CDR1 and CDR2: MNHNY, SVGAGI (reference sequence). This CDR3 spans 14 amino acids. Authors' methods: The authors estimated nucleated cell counts from reference gene primer amplification. Profiled with immunoSEQ multiplex PCR; TCRdb holds only in-frame clones, not every one. The V and J calls and clone size were taken over from that table, and D and trimming were inferred from the DNA. Here the sample spans approximately 480,000 clones, around 90% being singletons. This TCR came from a woman under 30 who had recovered from COVID-19. The rearrangement uses TRBV6-6 and TRBJ1-2; 7 bases agree with TRBD1. The sequencing sample was made of PBMCs or T cells enriched from blood (not recorded which). The CDR3 coding sequence is TGTGCCAGCAGGACATCCGGGACAGACTATGGCTACACCTTC. Translation gives CASRTSGTDYGYTF.